Shown below are 18 T cell receptor beta chains from a single sample sequenced in a study of cytomegalovirus exposure and HLA in healthy donors. A multiplex PCR was run with 60 Vbeta primers and 13 Jbeta primers. This table comes from immunoSEQ multiplex PCR, and its TCRdb copy is limited to in-frame clones, with some not included. The data show about 160,000 clones, 80% to 90% seen once. The sample was PBMCs. The receptors stem from a woman in her 30s in good health and CMV-seropositive.

The chain is built from TRBV18 and TRBJ2-5; 7 bases match TRBD2. The DNA end is more similar to TRBJ2-7, so the J call may be wrong. The CDR3 runs 15 residues. Germline assignment: CDR1 KGHSH and CDR2 LQKENI. CDR3 sequence: CASSKPGTTSYEQYF. CDR3 bases: TGTGCCAGCTCAAAACCCGGGACTACCTCCTACGAGCAGTACTTC.

This clone has a single count. The chain has TRBV4-1 and TRBJ1-2, with TRBD1 as a possible D gene (6 bases). This CDR3 has 17 amino acids. Germline V gene data show CDR1 as MGHRA and CDR2 as YSYEKL. V was clipped by 4 bases and J by 5 bases, with 23 bases between them. CDR3 protein: CASSREKPGHRRYGYTF. CDR3 DNA sequence: TGCGCCAGCAGCCGTGAGAAACCGGGACACCGGAGGTATGGCTACACCTTC.

In its sample, this clone was seen a few times. V is TRBV7-2 and J is TRBJ1-2; D gene ambiguous. V was shortened by 3 bases and J by 8 bases, with 19 bases between the two germline ends. Looked up from germline, CDR1 is SGHTA and CDR2 is FQGNSA. This CDR3 comprises 15 residues. The CDR3 DNA follows: TGTGCCAGCAGCTTTTCAGTCAGGAGGGTTTGGGGCTACACCTTC. It yields the protein CASSFSVRRVWGYTF.

The rearrangement links TRBV5-1 to TRBJ2-3; weak D call: TRBD1 (6 bases). V was cut by 5 bases and J by 6 bases, with 13 bases left in between. The germline CDR1 and CDR2 sequences are SGHRS and YFSETQ. The CDR3 extends over 13 amino acids. CDR3 sequence (DNA): TGCGCCAGCAGGTCGACAGGAGCGGATACGCAGTATTTT. The encoded protein is CASRSTGADTQYF.

The J gene is TRBJ1-5, the V gene TRBV5-1; no firm D call. The CDR3 is 14 amino acids. Germline-derived CDR1 and CDR2 are SGHRS and YFSETQ. V gave up 0 bases and J gave up 6 bases, with 10 bases separating them. In DNA, the CDR3 is TGCGCCAGCAGCTTGGCGGCAGGCAGTCAGCCCCAGCATTTT. This codes for CASSLAAGSQPQHF. Together with reference TRBV5-1 and TRBJ1-5, the CDR3 gives the full variable domain: KAGVTQTPRYLIKTRGQQVTLSCSPISGHRSVSWYQQTPGQGLQFLFEYFSETQRNKGNFPGRFSGRQFSNSRSEMNVSTLELGDSALYLCASSLAAGSQPQHFGDGTRLSIL.

A few counts support this clone. The chain couples TRBV5-4 to TRBJ2-7; tentative D call: TRBD1 (6 bases). CDR3 length: 16 residues. V lost 4 bases to trimming and J lost 8 bases, with 25 bases between them. The germline V gene has CDR1 SGHNT and CDR2 YYREEE (reference sequence). In nucleotides, the CDR3 is TGTGCCAGCAGCCTGGTTTCGGCGACAGGTGGATACCAGCAGTACTTC. Protein: CASSLVSATGGYQQYF.

This chain links TRBV6-5 with TRBJ2-1; 8 bases align to TRBD2. CDR1 is MNHEY, CDR2 SVGAGI, per germline. The CDR3 is 15 amino acids. The J segment lost 4 bases and the V segment lost 7 bases, leaving 9 bases of the junction unmatched. The CDR3 DNA follows: TGTGCCAGCACCTTAGCGGGGCTGGGGTACAATGAGCAGTTCTTC. This translates into CASTLAGLGYNEQFF.

J is TRBJ2-3 and V is TRBV18; tentative D call: TRBD1 (8 bases). Germline CDR1 is KGHSH and CDR2 is LQKENI. The CDR3 runs 15 residues. V lost 6 bases and J lost 1, with 14 bases in between. CDR3 sequence: CASSLTGGGTDTQYF. In DNA, the CDR3 is TGTGCCAGCTCTCTCACAGGGGGGGGCACAGATACGCAGTATTTT.

The rearrangement joins TRBV5-4 to TRBJ2-5; 9 positions agree with TRBD1. The ends lost 4 bases at V and 9 bases at J; junction bases unmatched: 13. Germline loops: CDR1 SGHNT, CDR2 YYREEE (reference sequence). The CDR3 spans 15 residues. In nucleotides, the CDR3 is TGTGCCAGCAGCCCCATTGGGGACAGGGTCTTAGCCCAGTACTTC. This encodes CASSPIGDRVLAQYF. Based on the CDR3 plus reference TRBV5-4 and TRBJ2-5, the full variable domain is ETGVTQSPTHLIKTRGQQVTLRCSSQSGHNTVSWYQQALGQGPQFIFQYYREEENGRGNFPPRFSGLQFPNYSSELNVNALELDDSALYLCASSPIGDRVLAQYFGPGTRLLVL.

The chain couples TRBV6-5 to TRBJ2-1; 11 nucleotides match TRBD2. The CDR3 is 15 residues long. Looked up from germline, CDR1 is MNHEY and CDR2 is SVGAGI. Trimming at V came to 5 bases and at J to 6 bases, leaving 6 bases not matched to a gene. CDR3 sequence reads: CASSTLAGGTNEQFF. DNA of the CDR3: TGTGCCAGCAGTACCCTAGCGGGGGGCACCAATGAGCAGTTCTTC.

The J gene is TRBJ1-2, the V gene TRBV7-9; 9 bases are a match to TRBD1. Germline loops: CDR1 SEHNR, CDR2 FQNEAQ (reference sequence). The CDR3 is made up of 15 amino acids. V lost 5 bases and J lost 8; bases outside the gene matches: 12. The CDR3 spells CASSPSVGQGSGYTF. DNA for the CDR3: TGTGCCAGCAGCCCTAGTGTGGGACAGGGTAGCGGCTACACCTTC.

This rearrangement joins TRBV7-9 to TRBJ2-7; 9 nucleotides align to TRBD1. The germline V gene has CDR1 SEHNR and CDR2 FQNEAQ (reference sequence). The CDR3 sequence is 16 residues long. Trimming at V came to 2 bases and at J to 3 bases, leaving 8 bases not matched to a gene. The CDR3 protein is CASSLWTGQGFYEQYF. The DNA for the CDR3 is TGTGCCAGCAGCTTATGGACGGGACAGGGTTTCTACGAGCAGTACTTC.

J is TRBJ1-2 and V is TRBV6-1, with 7 bases that match TRBD1. The CDR3 extends over 12 amino acids. Germline V gene data show CDR1 as MNHNS and CDR2 as SASEGT. V shed 5 bases and J 9 bases; nucleotides not matched to a gene: 6. CDR3 sequence reads: CASSTWTGSYTF. The CDR3 DNA follows: TGTGCCAGCAGTACTTGGACAGGCAGCTACACCTTC.

In this sample, this clone turned up a few times. V gene TRBV15 combines with J gene TRBJ2-5; 8 bases align to TRBD1. The CDR3 runs 17 residues. Unmatched junction bases numbered 7, after V lost 0 bases and J lost 1 base. Per germline, CDR1 LNHNV and CDR2 YYDKDF (reference sequence). As DNA, the CDR3 is TGTGCCACCAGCAGAGACCCGGACAGGGAAGGCCAAGAGACCCAGTACTTC. It specifies CATSRDPDREGQETQYF.

This clone was picked up a small number of times. The chain links TRBV29-1 to TRBJ2-3; the match to TRBD1 covers 7 bases. This CDR3 region has 17 residues. CDR1 is SQVTM, CDR2 ANQGSEA, per germline. Unmatched junction bases numbered 12, after V lost 3 bases and J lost 0 bases. The CDR3 loop is CSVEFPRGTESTDTQYF. CDR3 sequence (DNA): TGCAGCGTTGAGTTCCCGAGGGGGACAGAGAGCACAGATACGCAGTATTTT.

The chain combines TRBV30 with TRBJ2-7; D not certain. The V gene's germline CDR1 is GTSNPN and CDR2 SVGIG (reference sequence). The CDR3 extends over 12 amino acids. Trimming stripped 2 bases from V and 5 bases from J, with 10 bases between. For the CDR3, the DNA is TGTGCCTGGAGTCGTAGGAGACACGAGCAGTACTTC. Its translation is CAWSRRRHEQYF.

This sequence joins TRBV29-1 and TRBJ1-1; 7 bases map to TRBD1. V lost 3 bases, J lost 13 bases, and 11 bases stayed unmatched. The CDR3 is made up of 12 amino acids. The germline V gene has CDR1 SQVTM and CDR2 ANQGSEA. The CDR3 region is CSVETTGRRVFF. The CDR3, as DNA: TGCAGCGTTGAGACGACAGGGAGAAGAGTTTTCTTT.

The table lists this clone with a few counts. The chain uses TRBV11-1 and TRBJ2-1; possibly TRBD2 for D (7 bases). Germline assignment: CDR1 SGHAT and CDR2 FQDESV (reference sequence). V was trimmed by 0 bases and J by 6 bases, leaving 12 bases between them. This CDR3 spans 15 amino acids. CDR3 coding DNA: TGTGCCAGCAGCTTAGCGGCGAGGGGGGGCAATGAGCAGTTCTTC. The encoded protein is CASSLAARGGNEQFF.